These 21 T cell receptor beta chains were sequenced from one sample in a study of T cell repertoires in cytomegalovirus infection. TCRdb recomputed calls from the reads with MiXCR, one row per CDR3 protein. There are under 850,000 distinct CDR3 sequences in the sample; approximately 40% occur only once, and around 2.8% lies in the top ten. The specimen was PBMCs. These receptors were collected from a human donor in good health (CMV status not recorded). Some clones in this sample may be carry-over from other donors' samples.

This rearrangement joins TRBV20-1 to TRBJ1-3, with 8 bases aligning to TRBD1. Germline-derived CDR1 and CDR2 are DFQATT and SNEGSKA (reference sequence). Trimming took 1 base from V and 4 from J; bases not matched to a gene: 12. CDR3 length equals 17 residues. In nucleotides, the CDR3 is TGCAGTGCTAGAGCCCTCTTTGGGCAGGGGGCCGGAAACACCATATATTTT. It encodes CSARALFGQGAGNTIYF.

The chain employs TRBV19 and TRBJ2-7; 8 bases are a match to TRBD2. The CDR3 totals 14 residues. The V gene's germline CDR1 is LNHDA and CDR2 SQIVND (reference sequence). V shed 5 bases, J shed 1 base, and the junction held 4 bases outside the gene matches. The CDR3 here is CASSRLAGSYEQYF. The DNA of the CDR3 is TGTGCCAGTAGTCGGCTAGCGGGTTCCTACGAGCAGTACTTC.

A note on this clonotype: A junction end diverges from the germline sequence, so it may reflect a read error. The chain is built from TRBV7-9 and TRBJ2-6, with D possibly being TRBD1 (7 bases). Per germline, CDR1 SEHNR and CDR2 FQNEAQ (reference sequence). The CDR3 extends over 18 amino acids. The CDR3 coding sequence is TGTGCCAGCAGCGCGGCGCGGGACAGTCTCTCTGGGGCCAACGGCCTGACTTTC. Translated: CASSAARDSLSGANGLTF.

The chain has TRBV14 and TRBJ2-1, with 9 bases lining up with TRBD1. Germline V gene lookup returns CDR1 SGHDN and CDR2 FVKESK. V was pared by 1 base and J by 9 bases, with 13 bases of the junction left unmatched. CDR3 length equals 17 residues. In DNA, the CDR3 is TGTGCCAGCAGCCAAGCTGAGGGACAGGGTGTCCGGGGTGAGCAGTTCTTC. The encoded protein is CASSQAEGQGVRGEQFF.

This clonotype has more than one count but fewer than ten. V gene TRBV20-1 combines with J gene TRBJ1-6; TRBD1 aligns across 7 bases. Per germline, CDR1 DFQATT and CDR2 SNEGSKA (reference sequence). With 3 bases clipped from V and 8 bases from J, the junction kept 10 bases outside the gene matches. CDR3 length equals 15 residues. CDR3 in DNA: TGCAGTGCTAGTATTACAGGGGCTGGGGATTCACCCCTCCACTTT. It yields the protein CSASITGAGDSPLHF.

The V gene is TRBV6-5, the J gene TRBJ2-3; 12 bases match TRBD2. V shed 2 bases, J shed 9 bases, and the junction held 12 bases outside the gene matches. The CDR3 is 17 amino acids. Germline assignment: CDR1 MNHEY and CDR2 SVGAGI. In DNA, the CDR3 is TGTGCCAGCAGTTACACCACTAGCGGGAGGACCTCAGGGACGCAGTATTTT. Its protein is CASSYTTSGRTSGTQYF.

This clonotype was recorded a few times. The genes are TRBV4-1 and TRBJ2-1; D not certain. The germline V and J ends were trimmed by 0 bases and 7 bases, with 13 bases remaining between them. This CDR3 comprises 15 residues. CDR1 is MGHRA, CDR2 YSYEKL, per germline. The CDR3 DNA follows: TGCGCCAGCAGCCAAGAGCCACCAGGAGTTAATGAGCAGTTCTTC. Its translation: CASSQEPPGVNEQFF.

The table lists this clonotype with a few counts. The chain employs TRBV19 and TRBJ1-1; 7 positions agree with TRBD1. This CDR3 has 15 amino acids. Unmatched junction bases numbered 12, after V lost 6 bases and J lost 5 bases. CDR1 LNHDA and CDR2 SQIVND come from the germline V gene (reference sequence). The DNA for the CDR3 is TGTGCCAGTAGCCAACCCTTCGACAGGGTTACTGAAGCTTTCTTT. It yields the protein CASSQPFDRVTEAFF.

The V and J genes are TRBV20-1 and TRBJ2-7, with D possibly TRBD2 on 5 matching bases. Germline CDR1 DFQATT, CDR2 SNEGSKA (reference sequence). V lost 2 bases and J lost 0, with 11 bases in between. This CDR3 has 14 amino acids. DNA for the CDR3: TGCAGTGCTAGATGGACTCCGAGCTCCTACGAGCAGTACTTC. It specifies CSARWTPSSYEQYF.

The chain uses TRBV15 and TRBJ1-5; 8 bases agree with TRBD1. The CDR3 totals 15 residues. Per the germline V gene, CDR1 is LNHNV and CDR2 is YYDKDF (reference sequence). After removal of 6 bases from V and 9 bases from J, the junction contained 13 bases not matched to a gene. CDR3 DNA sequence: TGTGCCACCAGAAGGGATCGGCAGGGGGCTCTGCCCCAGCATTTT. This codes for CATRRDRQGALPQHF.

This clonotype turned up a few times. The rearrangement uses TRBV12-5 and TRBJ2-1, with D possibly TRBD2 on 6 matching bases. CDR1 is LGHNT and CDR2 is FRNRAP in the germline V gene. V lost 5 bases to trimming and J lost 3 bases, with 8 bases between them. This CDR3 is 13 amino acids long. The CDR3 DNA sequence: TGTGCTAGTGGTCTGCGGGACTACAATGAGCAGTTCTTC. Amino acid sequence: CASGLRDYNEQFF.

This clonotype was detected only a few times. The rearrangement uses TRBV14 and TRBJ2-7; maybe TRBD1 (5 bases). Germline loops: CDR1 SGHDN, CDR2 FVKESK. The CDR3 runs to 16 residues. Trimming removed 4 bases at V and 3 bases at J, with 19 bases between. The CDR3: CASSPLGAQFLYEQYF. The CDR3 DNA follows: TGTGCCAGCAGCCCCCTTGGGGCGCAATTCCTCTACGAGCAGTACTTC.

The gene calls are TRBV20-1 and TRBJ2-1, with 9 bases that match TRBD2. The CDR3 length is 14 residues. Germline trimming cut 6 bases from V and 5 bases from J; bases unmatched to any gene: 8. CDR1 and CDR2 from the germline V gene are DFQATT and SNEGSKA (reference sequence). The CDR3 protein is CSAPIAGVNNEQFF. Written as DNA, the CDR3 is TGCAGTGCACCAATAGCGGGAGTCAACAATGAGCAGTTCTTC.

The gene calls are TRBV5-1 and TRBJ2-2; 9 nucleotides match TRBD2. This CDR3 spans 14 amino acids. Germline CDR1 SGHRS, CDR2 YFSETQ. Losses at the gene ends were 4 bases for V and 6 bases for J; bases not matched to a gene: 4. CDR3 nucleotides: TGCGCCAGCAGCGAGCGGGAGGTCCCCGGGGAGCTGTTTTTT. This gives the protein CASSEREVPGELFF.

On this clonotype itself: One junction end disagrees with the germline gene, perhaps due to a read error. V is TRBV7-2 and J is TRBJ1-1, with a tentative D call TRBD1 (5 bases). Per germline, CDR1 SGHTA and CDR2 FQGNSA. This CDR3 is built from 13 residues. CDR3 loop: CASSLVRGTEALF. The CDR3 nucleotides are TGTGCCAGCAGCTTAGTCCGGGGCACTGAAGCTTTATTT. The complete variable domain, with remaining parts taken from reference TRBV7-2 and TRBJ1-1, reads GAGVSQSPSNKVTEKGKDVELRCDPISGHTALYWYRQSLGQGLEFLIYFQGNSAPDKSGLPSDRFSAERTGGSVSTLTIQRTQQEDSAVYLCASSLVRGTEALFGQGTRLTVV.

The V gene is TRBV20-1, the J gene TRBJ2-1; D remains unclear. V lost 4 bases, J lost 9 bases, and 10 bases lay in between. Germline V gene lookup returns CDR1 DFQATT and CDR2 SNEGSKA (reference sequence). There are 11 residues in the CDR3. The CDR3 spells CSATPGFEQFF. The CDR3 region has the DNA TGCAGTGCTACCCCGGGTTTTGAGCAGTTCTTC.

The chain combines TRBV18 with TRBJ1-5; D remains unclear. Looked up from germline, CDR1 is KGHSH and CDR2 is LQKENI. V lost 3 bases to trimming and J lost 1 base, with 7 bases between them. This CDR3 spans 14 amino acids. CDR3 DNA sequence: TGTGCCAGCTCACCTTTCCAGAGCAATCAGCCCCAGCATTTT. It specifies CASSPFQSNQPQHF.

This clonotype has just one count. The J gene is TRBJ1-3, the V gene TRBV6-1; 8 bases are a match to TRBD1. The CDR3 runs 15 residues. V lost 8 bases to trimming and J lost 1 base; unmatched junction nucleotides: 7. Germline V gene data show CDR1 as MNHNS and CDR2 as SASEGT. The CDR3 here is CASPGTGPSGNTIYF. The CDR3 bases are TGTGCCAGCCCGGGGACAGGCCCTTCTGGAAACACCATATATTTT.

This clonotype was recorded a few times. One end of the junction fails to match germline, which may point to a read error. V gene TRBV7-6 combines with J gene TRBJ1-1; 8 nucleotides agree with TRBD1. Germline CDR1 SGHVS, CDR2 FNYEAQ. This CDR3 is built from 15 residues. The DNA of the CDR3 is TGTGCCAGCAGCTTAGCGGGGACAGGAAACATTGAAGCTTTCTTT. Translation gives CASSLAGTGNIEAFF. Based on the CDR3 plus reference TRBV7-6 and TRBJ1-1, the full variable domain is GAGVSQSPRYKVTKRGQDVALRCDPISGHVSLYWYRQALGQGPEFLTYFNYEAQQDKSGLPNDRFSAERPEGSISTLTIQRTEQRDSAMYRCASSLAGTGNIEAFFGQGTRLTVV.

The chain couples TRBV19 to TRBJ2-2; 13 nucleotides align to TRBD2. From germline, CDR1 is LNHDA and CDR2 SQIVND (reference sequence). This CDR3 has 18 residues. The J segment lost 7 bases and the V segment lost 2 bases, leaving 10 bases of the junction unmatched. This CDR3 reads CASSIRGFGTSGIGELFF. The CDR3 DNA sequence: TGTGCCAGTAGTATAAGAGGGTTCGGGACTAGCGGGATCGGGGAGCTGTTTTTT. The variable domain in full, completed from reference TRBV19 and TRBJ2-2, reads DGGITQSPKYLFRKEGQNVTLSCEQNLNHDAMYWYRQDPGQGLRLIYYSQIVNDFQKGDIAEGYSVSREKKESFPLTVTSAQKNPTAFYLCASSIRGFGTSGIGELFFGEGSRLTVL.

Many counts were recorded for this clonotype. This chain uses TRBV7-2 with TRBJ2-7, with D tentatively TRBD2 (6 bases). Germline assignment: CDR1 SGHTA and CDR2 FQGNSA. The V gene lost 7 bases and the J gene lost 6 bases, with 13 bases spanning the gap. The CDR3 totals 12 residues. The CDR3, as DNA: TGTGCCAGCACACGGGACTGGGGCGAGCAGTACTTC. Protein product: CASTRDWGEQYF.